The 25 T cell receptor beta chains below were found in one sample sequenced in a study of T cell clonality in common variable immunodeficiency. Points from the study as a whole: In common variable immunodeficiency, TCR beta chains reportedly carried fewer deletions and N-nucleotide insertions.

These receptors have no identified antigens. TCRdb keeps only in-frame clones here, not all; method: immunoSEQ multiplex PCR. The table records about 33,000 clones without singletons, the ten largest covering 5% to 7%. Sequenced material: peripheral blood mononuclear cells. The receptors shown here come from a human donor with common variable immunodeficiency.

This clone was observed at least ten times. The read terminates 3 residues ahead of where the CDR3 ends, so the germline J gene completes it. This sequence joins TRBV7-3 and TRBJ1-1; unclear D gene. From germline, CDR1 is SGHTA and CDR2 FQGTGA. This CDR3 has 12 residues. CDR3 loop: CASSSPRSSAFF. Incomplete CDR3 DNA: TGTGCCAGCAGCTCCCCCCGCTCGAGC.

This clone was recorded many times. The read finishes 3 residues shy of the CDR3 end, and the germline J gene is used to complete it. V is TRBV20-1 and J is TRBJ2-3; 11 bases agree with TRBD2. Germline V lookup: CDR1 DFQATT, CDR2 SNEGSKA (reference sequence). V gave up 6 bases and J gave up 6 bases; unmatched junction bases: 14. This CDR3 is built from 16 residues. This CDR3 reads CSAQAEASGGPDTQYF. CDR3 DNA, as far as it was read: TGCAGTGCACAGGCAGAGGCTAGCGGGGGGCCCGATACG.

This clone has ten or more counts. The sequenced CDR3 bases are TGTGCCAGCAGCAATAGTTTTGGTCAATCGGAGACC. Encoded protein: CASSNSFGQSET. The full CDR3 reads CASSNSFGQSETQYF. The chain uses TRBV11-3 and TRBJ2-5, with unresolved D. The read ends 3 residues before the CDR3 terminus; that terminus is restored from the germline J gene. There are 15 residues in the CDR3. CDR1 SGHNT and CDR2 YENEEA come from the germline V gene. With 5 bases removed from V and 5 bases from J, the gap between germline ends came to 18 bases.

To note about this clone: The CDR3 end falls 3 residues outside the read, so it is completed with the germline J gene. The chain joins TRBV6-4 to TRBJ2-2, with TRBD2 matching over 10 bases. Germline CDR1 reads MRHNA; CDR2 reads SNTAGT. V was clipped by 2 bases and J by 5 bases; unmatched bases: 8. The CDR3 is made up of 17 amino acids. The CDR3 here is CASSDPSGGSGTGELFF. The sequenced CDR3 bases are TGTGCCAGCAGTGACCCTAGCGGGGGAAGCGGAACCGGGGAG.

Worth noting for this clone: The CDR3 end lies 3 residues beyond the end of the read and is filled in from the germline J gene. The chain employs TRBV2 and TRBJ2-2; D is possibly TRBD2 (7 bases). V lost 7 bases and J 1 base, leaving 13 bases between the germline ends. The germline CDR1 and CDR2 sequences are SNHLY and FYNNEI. This CDR3 is 15 amino acids long. CDR3: CASNREGGNTGELFF. The sequenced part of the CDR3 DNA is TGTGCCAGCAACAGGGAGGGCGGGAACACCGGGGAG.

As regards this clone: The read is 3 residues too short to cover the CDR3 end, so that end is filled in from the germline J gene. The chain recombines TRBV7-2 with TRBJ1-1; 7 nucleotides line up with TRBD1. Germline V lookup: CDR1 SGHTA, CDR2 FQGNSA. This CDR3 comprises 15 residues. Trimming cost V 4 bases and J 4 bases; bases outside gene matches: 9. Incomplete CDR3 DNA: TGTGCCAGCAGCTCCTCTTCCAGGGGGACCACTGAA. Translation: CASSSSSRGTTE. The full CDR3 sequence reads CASSSSSRGTTEAFF.

On this clone: The sequence runs out 3 residues before the end of the CDR3; the remainder is reconstructed from the germline J gene. V gene TRBV30 combines with J gene TRBJ1-4; D gene ambiguous. This CDR3 has 13 residues. Trimming pared 5 bases from V and 4 bases from J, leaving 11 bases between. Per germline, CDR1 GTSNPN and CDR2 SVGIG (reference sequence). The CDR3 DNA, read in part, is TGTGCCTGGGCTCGAAATAGTAATGAAAAA. This translates into CAWARNSNEK. The whole CDR3 protein reads CAWARNSNEKLFF.

This clone is medium-sized within its sample. Sequencing ends 3 residues short of the CDR3 end; the germline J gene provides the rest. The rearrangement joins TRBV5-1 to TRBJ2-2; 8 bases are shared with TRBD1. CDR3 length equals 19 residues. CDR1 is SGHRS and CDR2 is YFSETQ in the germline V gene. V lost 0 bases and J lost 3; bases outside the gene matches: 13. The sequenced part of the CDR3 DNA is TGCGCCAGCAGCTTGGGGGACAGGACTTCAACCACGTACACCGGGGAG. Its translation: CASSLGDRTSTTYTGE. The entire CDR3 sequence reads CASSLGDRTSTTYTGELFF.

This clone showed up many times. The CDR3 extends 3 residues past the end of the read, so its final part is completed from the germline J gene. The V call is TRBV6-1, the J call TRBJ2-3, with 9 bases aligning to TRBD1. Germline-derived CDR1 and CDR2 are MNHNS and SASEGT. The trim removed 1 base at V and 6 bases at J, leaving 5 bases unmatched. This CDR3 has 15 amino acids. The chain's CDR3 is CASSEDYRGRDTQYF. CDR3 bases read: TGTGCCAGCAGTGAAGACTACAGGGGGCGGGATACG.

This clone was seen ten or more times. The read ends 3 residues early relative to the CDR3; the germline J gene fills the gap. The V call is TRBV18, the J call TRBJ1-5, with D uncertain. This CDR3 is built from 13 residues. Germline values: CDR1 KGHSH, CDR2 LQKENI. Trimming removed 3 bases at V and 8 bases at J, with 11 bases between. CDR3 residues: CASSPGVFEPQHF. CDR3 bases read: TGTGCCAGCTCACCCGGGGTCTTTGAGCCC.

This clone was recorded many times. The read gets to within 3 residues of the CDR3 end, and the germline J gene fills in the rest. The rearrangement joins TRBV11-2 to TRBJ1-1; D not resolved. V gave up 5 bases and J gave up 0 bases, with 10 bases separating them. CDR3 length: 14 amino acids. From germline, CDR1 is SGHAT and CDR2 FQNNGV. The CDR3 DNA, read in part, is TGTGCCAGCAGCCTATCCGGTCTGAACACTGAA. The encoded protein is CASSLSGLNTE. The complete CDR3 reads CASSLSGLNTEAFF.

Here the CDR3 reads CASSIGSGQVYGYTF. The DNA read from the CDR3 is TGTGCCAGTAGTATAGGGTCCGGACAGGTCTATGGC. The rearrangement links TRBV19 to TRBJ1-2; 7 positions agree with TRBD1. The read terminates 3 residues before the CDR3 end, so the remaining end is supplied by the germline J gene. J gave up 4 bases and V 1 base, and 6 bases lay outside the gene matches. The CDR3 runs 15 residues. Germline CDR1 and CDR2: LNHDA and SQIVND (reference sequence).

This clone was counted at least ten times. With the read ending 3 residues before the CDR3 end, the germline J gene is used to fill in that end. V and J are TRBV6-9 and TRBJ1-1, with TRBD1 matching 11 bases. The V segment lost 5 bases and the J segment 7 bases; nucleotides outside the gene matches: 15. Germline CDR1 and CDR2: MNHGY and SVAAGI. The CDR3 spans 17 residues. CDR3 DNA, as far as it was read: TGTGCCAGCAGTCATGGGGGTGGGGGACAGGGGGGCGGTGAA. This encodes CASSHGGGGQGGGE. The full-length CDR3 reads as CASSHGGGGQGGGEAFF.

This clone was seen more than once but under ten times. The CDR3 is cut off 3 residues early in the read; its end comes from the germline J gene. V gene TRBV20-1 combines with J gene TRBJ2-3; D possibly corresponds to TRBD2 (5 bases). Per the germline V gene, CDR1 is DFQATT and CDR2 is SNEGSKA (reference sequence). This CDR3 has 12 amino acids. The CDR3 sequence: CSASFGVGTQYF. CDR3 DNA, as far as it was read: TGCAGTGCTAGTTTCGGGGTCGGAACG.

This clone has ten or more counts. The read falls 3 residues short of the CDR3 end, and the missing part is taken from the germline J gene. This chain connects TRBV6-2 or TRBV6-3 to TRBJ2-5; TRBD1 agrees at 8 bases. The V and J ends lost 6 bases and 4 bases, in that order; junction bases with no gene match: 7. The length of the CDR3 is 14 residues. The V gene's germline CDR1 is MNHEY and CDR2 SVGEGT. The sequenced CDR3 bases are TGTGCCAGCAGGCGCACCGGGACAGGAGAGACC. As protein: CASRRTGTGET. The full CDR3 protein reads CASRRTGTGETQYF.

Worth noting for this clone: The CDR3 end lies 3 residues beyond the end of the read and is filled in from the germline J gene. This chain joins TRBV7-8 and TRBJ2-7; perhaps TRBD1 as D (6 bases). The CDR3 spans 14 residues. The V gene's germline CDR1 is SGHVS and CDR2 FQNEAQ. Trimming removed 1 base at V and 5 bases at J, with 12 bases between. Here the CDR3 reads CASSLGWAGDEQYF. The DNA read from the CDR3 is TGTGCCAGCAGCTTAGGGTGGGCAGGGGACGAG.

Details on this clone: The DNA ends 3 residues before the CDR3 does, and the rest of the CDR3 is filled in from the germline J gene. The chain recombines TRBV23-1 with TRBJ1-3, with TRBD1 matching over 7 bases. TRBV23-1 is flagged as an ORF with uncertain function. The CDR3 extends over 14 amino acids. V was clipped by 7 bases and J by 3 bases; unmatched bases: 6. CDR3 sequence: CASTPYRGGNTIYF. CDR3 bases read: TGCGCCAGCACCCCCTACAGGGGTGGAAACACC.

Comment on this clone: The read ends 3 residues shy of where the CDR3 ends; the end is completed using the germline J gene. The rearrangement joins TRBV19 to TRBJ1-2, with D maybe TRBD1 (5 bases). Germline V gene sequence: CDR1 LNHDA, CDR2 SQIVND (reference sequence). This CDR3 is 17 amino acids long. V lost 0 bases, J lost 2 bases, and 16 bases lay in between. CDR3 loop: CASSIDLGREVNYGYTF. The sequenced part of the CDR3 DNA is TGTGCCAGTAGTATAGATCTGGGCAGGGAGGTGAACTATGGC.

A remark on this clone: Sequencing ends 3 residues short of the CDR3 end; the germline J gene provides the rest. This chain joins TRBV11-2 and TRBJ1-2, with 8 positions matching TRBD1. The CDR3 runs 14 residues. The V gene end was trimmed by 5 bases and the J gene end by 4 bases; junction bases not matched to a gene: 6. Looked up from germline, CDR1 is SGHAT and CDR2 is FQNNGV. The CDR3 loop reads CASSGTGGSYGYTF. The DNA read from the CDR3 is TGTGCCAGCAGCGGTACAGGGGGGAGCTATGGC.

This clone was counted a few times. The CDR3 goes on 3 residues after the read ends, and that part is filled in from the germline J gene. This rearrangement joins TRBV6-7 to TRBJ1-5; tentative D call: TRBD1 (5 bases). TRBV6-7 is annotated as an ORF whose role is uncertain. V lost 2 bases and J lost 0, with 14 bases in between. The CDR3 contains 17 residues. CDR3: CASSYRRQTFSNQPQHF. The CDR3 bases that were read are TGTGCCAGCAGTTACCGCAGACAGACCTTTAGCAATCAGCCC.

This clone was seen ten or more times. The part of the CDR3 DNA that was read is TGTGCCACGGAACCGACGGGAGTCAGGGGGATCATCTACGAG. Protein sequence: CATEPTGVRGIIYE. The whole CDR3 protein reads CATEPTGVRGIIYEQYF. The chain links TRBV2 to TRBJ2-7, with D possibly TRBD1 on 7 matching bases. The CDR3 end lies 3 residues beyond the end of the read and is filled in from the germline J gene. Germline V gene lookup returns CDR1 SNHLY and CDR2 FYNNEI. The CDR3 runs to 17 residues. The V end lost 10 bases, the J end lost 3 bases, and 28 bases lay between the germline ends.

There are many counts of this clone. The read ends 3 residues before the CDR3 terminus; that terminus is restored from the germline J gene. The rearrangement uses TRBV30 and TRBJ1-4, with TRBD1 as a possible D gene (6 bases). Germline assignment: CDR1 GTSNPN and CDR2 SVGIG (reference sequence). The CDR3 covers 14 residues. V dropped 4 bases and J dropped 5 bases, with 14 bases sitting between them. CDR3 region: CAWTPGAGNEKLFF. The DNA read from the CDR3 is TGTGCCTGGACCCCAGGGGCAGGCAATGAAAAA.

This clone was found a few times. The read ends 3 residues before the CDR3 terminus; that terminus is restored from the germline J gene. The J gene is TRBJ1-6, the V gene TRBV30; 7 bases align to TRBD1. CDR1 and CDR2 from the germline V gene are GTSNPN and SVGIG (reference sequence). There are 16 residues in the CDR3. Trimming cost V 4 bases and J 4 bases; bases outside gene matches: 10. CDR3 in amino acids: CAWTPPEGQYNSPLHF. The sequenced CDR3 bases are TGTGCCTGGACGCCACCCGAGGGACAGTATAATTCACCC.

As for this clone: The read ends 3 residues early relative to the CDR3; the germline J gene fills the gap. The V gene is TRBV18, the J gene TRBJ1-1, with a weak D call TRBD1 (5 bases). Germline values: CDR1 KGHSH, CDR2 LQKENI. Trimming removed 3 bases at V and 0 bases at J, with 11 bases between. This CDR3 has 15 amino acids. This chain's CDR3 is CASSPWGGLNTEAFF. Partial CDR3 DNA: TGTGCCAGCTCACCCTGGGGCGGCCTGAACACTGAA.

This clone was seen repeatedly, ten times or more. The read stops 3 residues short of the end of the CDR3; the missing end is completed from the germline J gene. The chain recombines TRBV6-2 or TRBV6-3 with TRBJ2-7; 7 bases are a match to TRBD2. The CDR3 is 12 amino acids. Germline lookup yields CDR1 MNHEY and CDR2 SVGEGT. V shed 6 bases, J shed 6 bases, and the junction held 5 bases outside the gene matches. The CDR3: CASRRTSSEQYF. The sequenced CDR3 bases are TGTGCCAGCAGACGGACTAGTTCCGAG.